This T cell receptor beta chain was retrieved from a study of T cells in Graves' hyperthyroidism and ophthalmopathy. Germline V gives CDR1 SGHVS, CDR2 FNYEAQ. The CDR3 is 17 residues long. Trimming cost V 0 bases and J 1 base, with 15 bases left between them. Amplified TCR beta CDR3 regions derived from RNA transcripts. HTBI primers were used for first-round RT-PCR of the TCR CDR3. From the multiplex PCR reads, TCRdb called clonotypes with MiXCR, one entry per CDR3 protein. Of hundreds of thousands of distinct CDR3 sequences in the sample, about 38% are singletons; the top ten hold approximately 8.7%.

The sample was blood. This sequence joins TRBV7-6 and TRBJ1-1; the D gene is possibly TRBD1 (5 bases). The clonotype comes from a young man with Graves' hyperthyroidism. The CDR3 loop reads CASSLAKGLFGNTEAFF. In DNA, the CDR3 is TGTGCCAGCAGCTTAGCAAAGGGGCTCTTTGGGAACACTGAAGCTTTCTTT. Supplemented by reference TRBV7-6 and TRBJ1-1, the full variable domain reads GAGVSQSPRYKVTKRGQDVALRCDPISGHVSLYWYRQALGQGPEFLTYFNYEAQQDKSGLPNDRFSAERPEGSISTLTIQRTEQRDSAMYRCASSLAKGLFGNTEAFFGQGTRLTVV.